The 29 T cell receptor beta chains in this list originate from one sample, sequenced in a study of Ad26.COV2.S vaccination and SARS-CoV-2 variants. Here immunoSEQ multiplex PCR was the method, and the copy in TCRdb shows in-frame clones only, minus some. The data contain 510,000 or so clones, roughly 89% of them singletons. Noted treatment: roughly 20 received Ad26.COV2.S at low or high dose, single or two shots; about five received placebo; per-sample allocation not given. Collection of samples fell on day 63 after the first vaccine or placebo injection. The sequencing here drew on peripheral blood, taken in a trial of Ad26.COV2.S vaccine versus placebo. These receptor sequences come from a person between 18 and 60 years old who received the Ad26.COV2.S COVID-19 vaccine or a placebo.

This chain connects TRBV2 to TRBJ1-1; 8 positions agree with TRBD1. This CDR3 comprises 14 residues. CDR1 is SNHLY, CDR2 FYNNEI, per germline. J was trimmed by 7 bases and V by 6 bases; bases with no gene match: 10. This CDR3 is CASRGKTGVSEAFF. The CDR3 coding sequence is TGTGCCAGCAGGGGAAAGACAGGGGTGAGTGAAGCTTTCTTT.

A few counts support this clone. V gene TRBV6-5 combines with J gene TRBJ2-6; D remains unclear. V lost 6 bases and J 0 bases, leaving 9 bases between the germline ends. From germline, CDR1 is MNHEY and CDR2 SVGAGI. The CDR3 runs to 15 residues. CDR3 in DNA: TGTGCCAGCAGGGTCTCTCCCTCTGGGGCCAACGTCCTGACTTTC. It yields the protein CASRVSPSGANVLTF.

This clone appeared a single time. This sequence joins TRBV11-3 and TRBJ2-1, with 10 bases that match TRBD2. Trimming at V came to 5 bases and at J to 10 bases, leaving 11 bases not matched to a gene. In germline, CDR1 is SGHNT, CDR2 YENEEA. This CDR3 is built from 15 residues. The CDR3 DNA reads TGTGCCAGCAGCCGTCGCCTAGCGGGAGTAAACGAGCAGTTCTTC. Its translation is CASSRRLAGVNEQFF.

The chain's CDR3 is CASTYGLGADHGYTF. For the CDR3, the DNA is TGTGCCAGCACCTATGGGCTCGGGGCAGATCATGGCTACACCTTC. The rearrangement uses TRBV7-9 and TRBJ1-2, with TRBD1 as a possible D gene (5 bases). V lost 7 bases to trimming and J lost 6 bases, with 21 bases between them. Looked up from germline, CDR1 is SEHNR and CDR2 is FQNEAQ (reference sequence). This CDR3 contains 15 residues.

The J gene is TRBJ2-7, the V gene TRBV9, with D perhaps matching TRBD2 (5 bases). Germline V CDR1 and CDR2: SGDLS, YYNGEE. Trimming stripped 0 bases from V and 1 base from J, with 11 bases between. This CDR3 has 15 amino acids. This CDR3 reads CASSVGTFPSYEQYF. In DNA, the CDR3 is TGTGCCAGCAGCGTAGGGACTTTTCCTTCCTACGAGCAGTACTTC. Supplemented by reference TRBV9 and TRBJ2-7, the full variable domain reads DSGVTQTPKHLITATGQRVTLRCSPRSGDLSVYWYQQSLDQGLQFLIQYYNGEERAKGNILERFSAQQFPDLHSELNLSSLELGDSALYFCASSVGTFPSYEQYFGPGTRLTVT.

The chain employs TRBV5-4 and TRBJ2-5; TRBD2 matches 8 bases. V was clipped by 3 bases and J by 5 bases; unmatched bases: 18. This CDR3 has 18 amino acids. The germline gives CDR1 SGHNT, CDR2 YYREEE (reference sequence). For the CDR3, the DNA is TGTGCCAGCAGCTCGGGGGGGGGACGGAGCGATCCTCGGGAGACCCAGTACTTC. This sequence encodes CASSSGGGRSDPRETQYF. Full variable domain (missing parts from reference TRBV5-4 and TRBJ2-5): ETGVTQSPTHLIKTRGQQVTLRCSSQSGHNTVSWYQQALGQGPQFIFQYYREEENGRGNFPPRFSGLQFPNYSSELNVNALELDDSALYLCASSSGGGRSDPRETQYFGPGTRLLVL.

This chain uses TRBV6-5 with TRBJ1-2; D is ambiguous. Germline lookup yields CDR1 MNHEY and CDR2 SVGAGI. The CDR3 sequence is 13 residues long. V lost 0 bases to trimming and J lost 7 bases, with 9 bases between them. In DNA, the CDR3 is TGTGCCAGCAGTTACTCAAGTAGTCTTGGCTACACCTTC. This sequence encodes CASSYSSSLGYTF.

As DNA, the CDR3 is TGCGCCAGCAGCACGGGACAGAACACCGGGGAGCTGTTTTTT. This translates into CASSTGQNTGELFF. V gene TRBV5-1 combines with J gene TRBJ2-2, with D possibly TRBD1 on 6 matching bases. CDR3 length equals 14 residues. CDR1 is SGHRS, CDR2 YFSETQ, per germline. Trimming shortened V by 4 bases and J by 1 base, and 8 bases separated the two germline ends. Full variable domain (outside the CDR3, taken from reference TRBV5-1 and TRBJ2-2): KAGVTQTPRYLIKTRGQQVTLSCSPISGHRSVSWYQQTPGQGLQFLFEYFSETQRNKGNFPGRFSGRQFSNSRSEMNVSTLELGDSALYLCASSTGQNTGELFFGEGSRLTVL.

This chain connects TRBV3-1 (or the pseudogene TRBV3-2) to TRBJ2-3, with a weak D call TRBD1 (6 bases). There are 16 residues in the CDR3. Trimming pared 3 bases from V and 8 bases from J, leaving 21 bases between. Per germline, CDR1 LGHDT and CDR2 YNNKEL (reference sequence). CDR3 sequence: CASSQSLSLQGITQYF. The CDR3 DNA is TGTGCCAGCAGCCAGAGCTTAAGCCTGCAGGGGATTACGCAGTATTTT.

This clone was counted a single time. V usage is TRBV5-6 and J usage is TRBJ2-5; 7 bases match TRBD2. Trimming took 0 bases from V and 4 from J; bases not matched to a gene: 6. The CDR3 has 15 amino acids. Germline V CDR1 and CDR2: SGHDT, YYEEEE. The CDR3 loop is CASSLVGRDAETQYF. The CDR3 DNA reads as TGTGCCAGCAGCTTGGTTGGGAGGGACGCAGAGACCCAGTACTTC.

The gene calls are TRBV28 and TRBJ2-7, with 10 bases lining up with TRBD1. The CDR3 runs to 15 residues. V shed 2 bases, J shed 5 bases, and the junction held 6 bases outside the gene matches. Germline V gene sequence: CDR1 MDHEN, CDR2 SYDVKM. The CDR3: CASSLMGQGIHEQYF. DNA for the CDR3: TGTGCCAGCAGTTTAATGGGACAGGGGATCCACGAGCAGTACTTC.

The chain joins TRBV28 to TRBJ1-5; D ambiguous. Trimming cost V 7 bases and J 6 bases, with 16 bases left between them. CDR3 length: 14 amino acids. Looked up from germline, CDR1 is MDHEN and CDR2 is SYDVKM. This CDR3 is CASTVGSGVQPQHF. The CDR3 DNA reads as TGTGCCAGCACCGTGGGGTCCGGGGTTCAGCCCCAGCATTTT.

This clone was detected once. The V call is TRBV21-1, the J call TRBJ2-2; TRBD1 is the table's D call, not checked against the DNA. TRBV21-1 is labeled a pseudogene. CDR3 length equals 18 residues. The CDR3 loop reads CASSTRMDRGFIAGELFF. As DNA, the CDR3 is TGTGCCAGCAGCACCCGAATGGACAGGGGATTTATAGCCGGGGAGCTGTTTTTT.

The chain recombines TRBV19 with TRBJ1-6; D remains unclear. Germline V lookup: CDR1 LNHDA, CDR2 SQIVND (reference sequence). The CDR3 covers 15 residues. V lost 0 bases and J lost 7, with 10 bases in between. CDR3 amino acids: CASSIDAGNNSPLHF. CDR3 bases: TGTGCCAGTAGTATAGATGCGGGTAACAATTCACCCCTCCACTTT.

V usage is TRBV2 and J usage is TRBJ2-2; D may be TRBD2 (6 bases). Germline V gene data show CDR1 as SNHLY and CDR2 as FYNNEI. Deletions cut 7 bases from V and 2 bases from J, with 14 bases between. The CDR3 sequence is 15 residues long. The CDR3 DNA sequence: TGTGCCAGCAAGATAGCGGAATCTAACACCGGGGAGCTGTTTTTT. Translating gives CASKIAESNTGELFF.

This clone showed up just once. This chain uses TRBV30 with TRBJ2-5; 7 positions match TRBD1. The germline CDR1 and CDR2 sequences are GTSNPN and SVGIG (reference sequence). V shed 6 bases, J shed 0 bases, and the junction held 4 bases outside the gene matches. This CDR3 comprises 13 residues. DNA of the CDR3: TGTGCCTGTACCGGGACAGACCAAGAGACCCAGTACTTC. Translated, it gives CACTGTDQETQYF.

J is TRBJ2-7 and V is TRBV4-1; TRBD2 agrees at 12 bases. V trimming: 6 bases; J trimming: 2 bases; junction bases outside the gene matches: 5. This CDR3 is built from 15 residues. Looked up from germline, CDR1 is MGHRA and CDR2 is YSYEKL. CDR3 coding DNA: TGCGCCAGCAGGGCTAGGACTAGCGGGGCCTACGAGCAGTACTTC. Amino acid sequence: CASRARTSGAYEQYF.

The chain employs TRBV6-2 or TRBV6-3 and TRBJ2-2; 7 bases align to TRBD2. Looked up from germline, CDR1 is MNHEY and CDR2 is SVGEGT. V was clipped by 5 bases and J by 5 bases; unmatched bases: 8. The CDR3 is 15 residues long. The CDR3 bases are TGTGCCAGCAGTCCCACCGGACTAGGGACCGGGGAGCTGTTTTTT. Protein sequence: CASSPTGLGTGELFF.

With regard to this clone: The sample has other DNA sequences that encode this CDR3 too. V gene TRBV5-1 combines with J gene TRBJ2-2; D call uncertain. This CDR3 region has 14 residues. Germline CDR1 is SGHRS and CDR2 is YFSETQ. The ends were cut back, 0 bases at V and 0 bases at J, with 3 bases in the middle. As DNA, the CDR3 is TGCGCCAGCAGCTTGGGACCGAACACCGGGGAGCTGTTTTTT. Translated, it gives CASSLGPNTGELFF.

On this clone: Other DNA sequences in this sample translate to the same CDR3. The rearrangement uses TRBV28 and TRBJ1-4; D is unclear. The CDR3 runs 12 residues. Trimming removed 5 bases at V and 4 bases at J, with 5 bases between. Germline loops: CDR1 MDHEN, CDR2 SYDVKM. In DNA, the CDR3 is TGTGCCAGCAGTCCCTTTAATGAAAAACTGTTTTTT. Translation gives CASSPFNEKLFF.

This clone was observed a single time. This chain links TRBV2 with TRBJ2-2, with 8 bases that match TRBD2. The V gene's germline CDR1 is SNHLY and CDR2 FYNNEI. V lost 11 bases, J lost 5 bases, and 13 bases stayed unmatched. The CDR3 spans 15 residues. The DNA of the CDR3 is TGTGCCGGATCCAAAAGCGGGAGCGGAACCGGGGAGCTGTTTTTT. It translates to CAGSKSGSGTGELFF.

The V gene is TRBV6-5, the J gene TRBJ1-1; D is unresolved. The germline V gene has CDR1 MNHEY and CDR2 SVGAGI. V lost 9 bases to trimming and J lost 8 bases, with 13 bases between them. This CDR3 has 11 residues. The CDR3 sequence is CASREAGEAFF. CDR3 bases: TGTGCCAGTCGGGAGGCGGGGGAAGCTTTCTTT.

The rearrangement joins TRBV3-1 (or the pseudogene TRBV3-2) to TRBJ2-7; D is unresolved. V lost 5 bases and J 3 bases, leaving 11 bases between the germline ends. Germline CDR1 is LGHDT and CDR2 is YNNKEL (reference sequence). This CDR3 has 13 amino acids. The CDR3 sequence: CASSKGTGYEQYF. The CDR3 region has the DNA TGTGCCAGCAGCAAGGGCACTGGCTACGAGCAGTACTTC.

The rearrangement links TRBV5-1 to TRBJ2-5; 7 bases line up with TRBD2. Losses at the gene ends were 2 bases for V and 4 bases for J; bases not matched to a gene: 2. Germline CDR1 and CDR2: SGHRS and YFSETQ. CDR3 length: 13 amino acids. CDR3 in DNA: TGCGCCAGCAGCTTAAGCGGGGTAGAGACCCAGTACTTC. This encodes CASSLSGVETQYF.

This chain uses TRBV6-4 with TRBJ2-2; D gene uncertain. There are 14 residues in the CDR3. Germline V gives CDR1 MRHNA, CDR2 SNTAGT. Between the trimmed V and J ends, which lost 5 bases and 3 bases, there was a span of 10 bases. The CDR3 reads CASSRRSDTGELFF. The DNA for the CDR3 is TGTGCCAGCAGTCGCCGCAGCGACACCGGGGAGCTGTTTTTT.

The genes are TRBV9 and TRBJ2-1; 9 nucleotides agree with TRBD2. The CDR3 is 15 amino acids. V shed 3 bases and J 5 bases; nucleotides not matched to a gene: 6. Germline-derived CDR1 and CDR2 are SGDLS and YYNGEE. The CDR3 region has the DNA TGTGCCAGCAGCGCTAGCGGGGTTCGGGACAATGAGCAGTTCTTC. It is translated as CASSASGVRDNEQFF.

This rearrangement joins TRBV28 to TRBJ2-7, with 11 bases identical to TRBD1. In germline, CDR1 is MDHEN, CDR2 SYDVKM. The CDR3 has 14 amino acids. Trimming removed 6 bases from V and 2 bases from J; junction bases left unmatched: 3. The CDR3 DNA is TGTGCCAGCAGACGGGGACAGGGGGCCTACGAGCAGTACTTC. This translates into CASRRGQGAYEQYF.

The chain joins TRBV6-2 or TRBV6-3 to TRBJ2-7; 7 positions agree with TRBD1. Germline V gene data show CDR1 as MNHEY and CDR2 as SVGEGT. The CDR3 spans 14 residues. J lost 2 bases, V lost 5 bases, and 6 bases had no gene match. DNA of the CDR3: TGTGCCAGCAGTACCAGGACAGGAACCTACGAGCAGTACTTC. Protein: CASSTRTGTYEQYF.

Worth noting for this clone: The sample holds other DNA sequences that translate to the same CDR3. V gene TRBV28 combines with J gene TRBJ1-3, with unresolved D. V lost 5 bases, J lost 2 bases, and 13 bases lay in between. The length of the CDR3 is 15 residues. The germline gives CDR1 MDHEN, CDR2 SYDVKM. The CDR3 sequence: CASSLSGSTGNTIYF. CDR3 sequence (DNA): TGTGCCAGCAGTCTGTCAGGCAGCACTGGAAACACCATATATTTT.